The entry below gives a single TCR beta chain sequence along with its context. These data belong to a study of blood T cell repertoires in COVID-19. Background on the study: COVID-19 samples, acute and convalescent, were from the United States, Italy and Spain.

As originally analysed: Reference gene primer amplification yielded estimated nucleated cell counts. This table comes from immunoSEQ multiplex PCR, and its TCRdb copy is limited to in-frame clones, with some not included. V, J and clone size derive from that table, while D and trimming were established from the DNA sequence. The table records roughly 180,000 clones, more than 70% of them present only once. The germline V and J ends were trimmed by 3 bases and 5 bases, with 8 bases remaining between them. This CDR3 spans 12 amino acids. Germline V gives CDR1 LGHNA, CDR2 YNFKEQ. The chain recombines TRBV4-2 with TRBJ2-7; possibly TRBD2 for D (5 bases). The TCR originated in a woman younger than 45 with acute or convalescent COVID-19. Sequencing was carried out using peripheral blood. The CDR3 DNA sequence: TGTGCCAGCAGCCAGGCGAGGGACGAGCAGTACTTC. The encoded protein is CASSQARDEQYF.